This TCR beta chain was recorded in a study of shared clonotypes between healthy human individuals. In the study overall: The donors, two women and three men, were aged 18 to 49.

The CDR3 runs 15 residues. Germline V gene data show CDR1 as SGHRS and CDR2 as YFSETQ. V was pared by 0 bases and J by 1 base, with 9 bases between. As for this clone: Other DNA sequences in this sample translate to the same CDR3.

TCRdb keeps only in-frame clones here, not all; method: immunoSEQ multiplex PCR. The sample yields 650,000 to 800,000 clones, about two thirds seen once. The clonotype was recovered from a woman in her twenties or thirties in good health. Sequencing was done on a sample of memory CD4+ T cells sorted from blood. Subset described: CD45RA-negative fraction. V and J are TRBV5-1 and TRBJ2-3; weak D call: TRBD2 (5 bases). This CDR3 is CASSLDGVGTDTQYF. CDR3 nucleotides: TGCGCCAGCAGCTTGGACGGGGTCGGCACAGATACGCAGTATTTT.